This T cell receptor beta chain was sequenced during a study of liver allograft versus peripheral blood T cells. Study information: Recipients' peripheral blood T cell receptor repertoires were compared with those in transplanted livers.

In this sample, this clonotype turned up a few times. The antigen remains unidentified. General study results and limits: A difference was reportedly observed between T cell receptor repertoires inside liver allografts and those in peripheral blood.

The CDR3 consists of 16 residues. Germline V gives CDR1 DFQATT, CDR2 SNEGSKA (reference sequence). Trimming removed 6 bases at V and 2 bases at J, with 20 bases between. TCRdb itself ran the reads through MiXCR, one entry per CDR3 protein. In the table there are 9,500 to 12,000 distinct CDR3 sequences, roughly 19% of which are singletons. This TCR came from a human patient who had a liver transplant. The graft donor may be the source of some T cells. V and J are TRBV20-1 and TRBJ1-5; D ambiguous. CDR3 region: CSAQVEGDSGNQPQHF. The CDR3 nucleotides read TGCAGTGCCCAGGTAGAGGGCGATAGTGGCAATCAGCCCCAGCATTTT.